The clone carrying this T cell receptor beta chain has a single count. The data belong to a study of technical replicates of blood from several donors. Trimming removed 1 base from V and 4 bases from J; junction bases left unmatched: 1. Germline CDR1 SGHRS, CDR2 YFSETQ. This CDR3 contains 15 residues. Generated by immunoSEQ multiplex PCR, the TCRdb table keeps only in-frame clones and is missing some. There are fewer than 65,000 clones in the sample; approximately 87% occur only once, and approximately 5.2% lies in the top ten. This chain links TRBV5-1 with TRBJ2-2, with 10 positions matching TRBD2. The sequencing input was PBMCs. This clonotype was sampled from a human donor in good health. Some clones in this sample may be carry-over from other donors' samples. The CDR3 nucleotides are TGCGCCAGCAGCTTGATAGCGGGGGGCACCGGGGAGCTGTTTTTT. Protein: CASSLIAGGTGELFF.